This section outlines one TCR beta chain sequence together with its context. No antigen is known for it. The data belong to a study of T-cell reconstitution after alpha-beta-depleted transplantation in children. Unique molecular identifiers were built into the TCRbeta library. TCRdb itself ran the PCR reads through MiXCR, one entry per CDR3 protein. The sample has roughly 500,000 distinct CDR3 sequences, roughly 10% seen once; the top ten hold 2% to 2.5%. Germline V gene sequence: CDR1 SGHRS, CDR2 YFSETQ. V lost 5 bases, J lost 5 bases, and 20 bases lay in between. The CDR3 is 15 amino acids. General observations from the study: Surviving recipient T cells and thymic progenitors underlay high day-60 TCRbeta diversity in some patients. Approximately two months post-transplant, alpha-beta T cells reportedly originated from several hundred expanded graft clones. The authors attributed T-cell counts and diversity one year after transplant mostly to newly produced T cells.

This chain links TRBV5-1 with TRBJ2-7; TRBD2 is a possible D gene (5 bases). Sample: PBMCs, taken before TCRalphabeta/CD19-depleted stem cell transplant. This clonotype originated in a child aged 2-15 years with inherited bone marrow failure, due to receive a stem cell transplant. CDR3 in amino acids: CASRKEAIANNEQYF. CDR3 DNA sequence: TGCGCCAGCAGGAAAGAAGCTATAGCGAACAACGAGCAGTACTTC.